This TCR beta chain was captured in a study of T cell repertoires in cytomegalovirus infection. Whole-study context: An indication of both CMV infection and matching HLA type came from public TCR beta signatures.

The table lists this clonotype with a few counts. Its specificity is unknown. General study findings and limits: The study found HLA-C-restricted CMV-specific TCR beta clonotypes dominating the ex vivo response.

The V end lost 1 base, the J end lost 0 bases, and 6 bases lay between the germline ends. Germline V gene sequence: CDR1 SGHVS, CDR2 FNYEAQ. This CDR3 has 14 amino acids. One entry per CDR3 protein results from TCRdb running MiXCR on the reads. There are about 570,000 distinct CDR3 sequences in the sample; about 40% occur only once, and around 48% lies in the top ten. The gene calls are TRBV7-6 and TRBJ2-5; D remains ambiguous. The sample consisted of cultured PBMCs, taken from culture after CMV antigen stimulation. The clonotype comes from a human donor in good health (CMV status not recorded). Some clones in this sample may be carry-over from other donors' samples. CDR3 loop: CASSLGVDQETQYF. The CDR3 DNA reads TGTGCCAGCAGCTTAGGTGTAGACCAAGAGACCCAGTACTTC.